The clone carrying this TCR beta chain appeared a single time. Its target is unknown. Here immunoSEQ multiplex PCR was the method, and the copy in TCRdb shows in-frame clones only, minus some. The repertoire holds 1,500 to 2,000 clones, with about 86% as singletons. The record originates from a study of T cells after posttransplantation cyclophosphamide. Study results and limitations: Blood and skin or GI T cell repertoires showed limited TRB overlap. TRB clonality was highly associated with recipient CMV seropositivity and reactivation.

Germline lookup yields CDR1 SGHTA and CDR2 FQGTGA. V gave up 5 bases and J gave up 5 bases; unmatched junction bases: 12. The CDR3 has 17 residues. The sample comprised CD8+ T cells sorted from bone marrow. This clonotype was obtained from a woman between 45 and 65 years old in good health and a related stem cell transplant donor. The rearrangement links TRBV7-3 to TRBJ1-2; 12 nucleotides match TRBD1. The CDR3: CASSPQGTGGEGYGYTF. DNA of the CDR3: TGTGCCAGCAGCCCTCAGGGGACAGGGGGCGAGGGGTATGGCTACACCTTC.